This entry lists 5 T cell receptor beta chains sequenced from one sample in a study of graft-versus-host responses after intestinal transplantation. Their antigens remain unidentified. Only in-frame clones appear in the TCRdb table, and some are missing; sequencing was by immunoSEQ multiplex PCR. The sample has roughly 99,000 clones, roughly 86% seen once. The sample in question was unstimulated CD4+ T cells sorted from spleen or lymph node cells, obtained before transplant. The receptors shown here come from a human donor who was the organ donor for an intestinal transplant.

This chain connects TRBV11-3 to TRBJ1-6, with D uncertain. CDR3 length: 17 amino acids. The V gene lost 1 base and the J gene lost 0 bases, with 10 bases spanning the gap. Germline V gives CDR1 SGHNT, CDR2 YENEEA. The CDR3 region has the DNA TGTGCCAGCAGCTTAGGACAAAAAAACTCCTATAATTCACCCCTCCACTTT. As protein: CASSLGQKNSYNSPLHF.

V usage is TRBV5-4 and J usage is TRBJ2-5; the D gene is possibly TRBD2 (5 bases). The length of the CDR3 is 14 residues. Germline V gene lookup returns CDR1 SGHNT and CDR2 YYREEE (reference sequence). This CDR3 is CVNRADPRKETQYF. The CDR3 DNA reads TGTGTCAACAGAGCGGACCCGAGGAAAGAGACCCAGTACTTC.

A few counts support this clone. This chain links TRBV7-9 with TRBJ2-2, with no clear D. The germline gives CDR1 SEHNR, CDR2 FQNEAQ (reference sequence). This CDR3 comprises 18 residues. V was shortened by 5 bases and J by 3 bases, with 22 bases between the two germline ends. CDR3 sequence: CASSESASPTGDTGELFF. CDR3 nucleotides: TGTGCCAGCAGCGAAAGCGCGAGTCCAACGGGCGACACCGGGGAGCTGTTTTTT. The full variable domain, completed using reference TRBV7-9 and TRBJ2-2, is DTGVSQNPRHKITKRGQNVTFRCDPISEHNRLYWYRQTLGQGPEFLTYFQNEAQLEKSRLLSDRFSAERPKGSFSTLEIQRTEQGDSAMYLCASSESASPTGDTGELFFGEGSRLTVL.

This clone was found a few times. The V call is TRBV10-3, the J call TRBJ2-7; D may match TRBD1 or TRBD2 (6 bases each). The CDR3 has 15 residues. Trimming left V 2 bases short and J 6 bases short, with 17 bases between. Germline V gene data show CDR1 as ENHRY and CDR2 as SYGVKD. This CDR3 is CAISEREGGGGEQYF. Written as DNA, the CDR3 is TGTGCCATCAGTGAGCGTGAGGGGGGAGGCGGCGAGCAGTACTTC.

The chain couples TRBV15 to TRBJ2-3, with D perhaps matching TRBD2 (5 bases). There are 16 residues in the CDR3. The V end was cut by 6 bases, the J end by 1 base, with 17 bases between. CDR1 and CDR2 (germline): LNHNV, YYDKDF (reference sequence). The CDR3 region has the DNA TGTGCCACCAGTAAGAGATCGTTGGGAGGCACAGATACGCAGTATTTT. This codes for CATSKRSLGGTDTQYF.